This note documents a single TCR beta chain sequence. The antigen is undetermined. TCRdb's table, derived via immunoSEQ multiplex PCR, lists solely in-frame clones and lacks some. The sample has about 100,000 clones, about 87% seen once. This entry comes from a study of T cell responses to AZD1222 COVID-19 vaccine. Germline V gives CDR1 LGHNA, CDR2 YNFKEQ. The V segment lost 0 bases and the J segment 0 bases; nucleotides outside the gene matches: 7. The CDR3 is 17 residues long. Study-wide results and limits: Repertoire sampling was restricted to post-peak T cell response timepoints.

This chain links TRBV4-2 with TRBJ1-1; 7 nucleotides line up with TRBD1. The origin of this receptor is an adult in good health. The sample consisted of peripheral blood, taken on day 0 of AZD1222 vaccination. CDR3 protein: CASSQDQGGGMNTEAFF. The CDR3 bases are TGTGCCAGCAGCCAAGATCAGGGGGGTGGAATGAACACTGAAGCTTTCTTT.